The 25 T cell receptor beta chains given below trace back to one sample, sequenced in a study of CD8+ T cells in alopecia areata. Treatment indicated: oral pan-JAK inhibitor, 5-10 mg twice daily. Reverse transcription of extracted RNA yielded cDNA, which provided the sequencing template. Clones were sequenced by immunoSEQ multiplex PCR, and TCRdb holds only the in-frame ones, with some missing. This table holds about 200,000 clones, 58% found once. The sample in question was CD4+ T cells sorted from blood, obtained at week 24, from a patient treated with tofacitinib. The receptors originated from a human donor with alopecia areata.

This rearrangement joins TRBV30 to TRBJ2-4; 9 bases align to TRBD1. The germline V gene encodes CDR1 GTSNPN and CDR2 SVGIG (reference sequence). CDR3 size: 15 residues. The V and J ends lost 1 base and 3 bases, in that order; junction bases with no gene match: 4. Here the CDR3 DNA reads TGTGCCTGGAGTGGGGACAGGGATGGCAAAAACATTCAGTACTTC. Translated: CAWSGDRDGKNIQYF.

This chain uses TRBV7-9 with TRBJ2-6, with a weak D call TRBD1 (5 bases). This CDR3 comprises 16 residues. Germline loops: CDR1 SEHNR, CDR2 FQNEAQ (reference sequence). The V end lost 5 bases, the J end lost 2 bases, and 13 bases lay between the germline ends. This chain's CDR3 is CASSGALRAGANVLTF. The CDR3 DNA follows: TGTGCCAGCAGCGGGGCGCTCAGGGCTGGGGCCAACGTCCTGACTTTC. The variable domain in full, completed from reference TRBV7-9 and TRBJ2-6, reads DTGVSQNPRHKITKRGQNVTFRCDPISEHNRLYWYRQTLGQGPEFLTYFQNEAQLEKSRLLSDRFSAERPKGSFSTLEIQRTEQGDSAMYLCASSGALRAGANVLTFGAGSRLTVL.

The chain uses TRBV2 and TRBJ2-5; TRBD2 matches at 8 bases. V shed 3 bases and J 3 bases; nucleotides not matched to a gene: 3. The CDR3 loop spans 14 amino acids. CDR1 and CDR2 (germline): SNHLY, FYNNEI. CDR3 coding DNA: TGTGCCAGCAGTGAGGTCGGGGGGGAAGAGACCCAGTACTTC. Its protein is CASSEVGGEETQYF. Full variable domain (outside the CDR3, taken from reference TRBV2 and TRBJ2-5): EPEVTQTPSHQVTQMGQEVILRCVPISNHLYFYWYRQILGQKVEFLVSFYNNEISEKSEIFDDQFSVERPDGSNFTLKIRSTKLEDSAMYFCASSEVGGEETQYFGPGTRLLVL.

The chain joins TRBV7-9 to TRBJ2-5, with no clear D. CDR3 length: 17 residues. Looked up from germline, CDR1 is SEHNR and CDR2 is FQNEAQ (reference sequence). The V end was cut by 0 bases, the J end by 0 bases, with 14 bases between. The CDR3 DNA reads TGTGCCAGCAGCTTAGCGTTGGAAATCCTAAACCAAGAGACCCAGTACTTC. This codes for CASSLALEILNQETQYF.

The sample holds a few counts of this clone. The rearrangement links TRBV5-4 to TRBJ1-1; TRBD1 is a possible D gene (5 bases). Germline V gene sequence: CDR1 SGHNT, CDR2 YYREEE (reference sequence). V lost 3 bases and J lost 2, with 11 bases in between. CDR3 length: 14 amino acids. The CDR3: CASSSGTKNTEAFF. The CDR3 DNA sequence: TGTGCCAGCAGCTCCGGGACGAAAAACACTGAAGCTTTCTTT. The full variable domain, its missing parts supplied by reference TRBV5-4 and TRBJ1-1, is ETGVTQSPTHLIKTRGQQVTLRCSSQSGHNTVSWYQQALGQGPQFIFQYYREEENGRGNFPPRFSGLQFPNYSSELNVNALELDDSALYLCASSSGTKNTEAFFGQGTRLTVV.

This chain joins TRBV7-8 and TRBJ1-5, with D possibly being TRBD1 (6 bases). V gave up 3 bases and J gave up 4 bases, with 13 bases separating them. The CDR3 contains 15 residues. Germline CDR1 is SGHVS and CDR2 is FQNEAQ. The CDR3 loop is CASSLGGSRNQPQHF. The DNA for the CDR3 is TGTGCCAGCAGCTTGGGGGGCAGTAGGAATCAGCCCCAGCATTTT.

In its sample, this clone was seen a few times. The V gene is TRBV7-3, the J gene TRBJ1-1; possible D gene TRBD1, 6 bases. The V gene's germline CDR1 is SGHTA and CDR2 FQGTGA. CDR3 size: 14 residues. V was shortened by 3 bases and J by 5 bases, with 13 bases between the two germline ends. CDR3 loop: CASSLGAGGTEAFF. The DNA of the CDR3 is TGTGCCAGCAGCTTGGGGGCTGGAGGGACTGAAGCTTTCTTT. The whole variable domain, filled in from reference TRBV7-3 and TRBJ1-1, reads GAGVSQTPSNKVTEKGKYVELRCDPISGHTALYWYRQSLGQGPEFLIYFQGTGAADDSGLPNDRFFAVRPEGSVSTLKIQRTERGDSAVYLCASSLGAGGTEAFFGQGTRLTVV.

The chain is built from TRBV6-5 and TRBJ2-2; the match to TRBD1 covers 7 bases. Germline CDR1 MNHEY, CDR2 SVGAGI. This CDR3 region has 13 residues. The V gene end was trimmed by 6 bases and the J gene end by 9 bases; junction bases not matched to a gene: 7. As DNA, the CDR3 is TGTGCCAGCAGCCTGACAGGGAACAGGGAGCTGTTTTTT. Its protein product is CASSLTGNRELFF.

V gene TRBV7-9 combines with J gene TRBJ2-4, with D possibly TRBD1 on 6 matching bases. The length of the CDR3 is 17 residues. Germline V lookup: CDR1 SEHNR, CDR2 FQNEAQ (reference sequence). V was trimmed by 5 bases and J by 0 bases, leaving 17 bases between them. CDR3 in DNA: TGTGCCAGCAGCACATATCACAGGGCCCTAGCCAAAAACATTCAGTACTTC. It yields the protein CASSTYHRALAKNIQYF.

CDR3 region: CACIGQERRGYTF. The CDR3 DNA reads TGTGCCTGCATAGGACAGGAGAGACGTGGCTACACCTTC. V usage is TRBV30 and J usage is TRBJ1-2; TRBD1 matches at 7 bases. Trimming at V came to 6 bases and at J to 7 bases, leaving 11 bases not matched to a gene. Per germline, CDR1 GTSNPN and CDR2 SVGIG (reference sequence). There are 13 residues in the CDR3.

The V and J genes are TRBV14 and TRBJ1-2; 7 bases fit TRBD1. The CDR3 contains 14 residues. Per germline, CDR1 SGHDN and CDR2 FVKESK. Trimming removed 5 bases from V and 3 bases from J; junction bases left unmatched: 6. Here the CDR3 DNA reads TGTGCCAGCAGCGATCTACAGGGGCACTATGGCTACACCTTC. As protein: CASSDLQGHYGYTF.

The chain carries TRBV18 and TRBJ2-5; weak D call: TRBD1 (5 bases). The CDR3 totals 15 residues. The V gene lost 5 bases and the J gene lost 4 bases, with 17 bases spanning the gap. Germline CDR1 and CDR2: KGHSH and LQKENI. CDR3 sequence (DNA): TGTGCCAGCTCAACGACAGCGAGCCCAGGAGAGACCCAGTACTTC. Translation gives CASSTTASPGETQYF.

The chain employs TRBV7-7 and TRBJ2-7; D gene unclear. The V gene lost 4 bases and the J gene lost 4 bases, with 5 bases spanning the gap. Per germline, CDR1 SSHAT and CDR2 FNYEAQ (reference sequence). The CDR3 has 11 residues. The CDR3 DNA follows: TGTGCCAGCAGCTCCCAATACGAGCAGTACTTC. It codes for CASSSQYEQYF.

The rearrangement joins TRBV13 to TRBJ1-1; a weak D match, TRBD1 (5 bases). The germline V gene encodes CDR1 PRHDT and CDR2 FYEKMQ (reference sequence). The CDR3 has 18 residues. Trimming stripped 0 bases from V and 3 bases from J, with 20 bases between. This CDR3 reads CASSLGQGWTIADTEAFF. As DNA, the CDR3 is TGTGCCAGCAGCTTAGGGCAGGGCTGGACGATAGCGGACACTGAAGCTTTCTTT. The whole variable domain, remainder taken from reference TRBV13 and TRBJ1-1, is AAGVIQSPRHLIKEKRETATLKCYPIPRHDTVYWYQQGPGQDPQFLISFYEKMQSDKGSIPDRFSAQQFSDYHSELNMSSLELGDSALYFCASSLGQGWTIADTEAFFGQGTRLTVV.

The genes are TRBV7-6 and TRBJ2-2, with D possibly TRBD2 on 5 matching bases. The CDR3 consists of 15 residues. Per the germline V gene, CDR1 is SGHVS and CDR2 is FNYEAQ. V lost 3 bases to trimming and J lost 6 bases, with 14 bases between them. The CDR3 region is CASSFTGERAGELFF. The CDR3 DNA is TGTGCCAGCAGCTTTACCGGGGAGAGGGCCGGGGAGCTGTTTTTT.

The chain's CDR3 is CSVGGVWSHRPGYNEQFF. In nucleotides, the CDR3 is TGCAGCGTTGGAGGTGTTTGGTCCCACAGGCCAGGGTACAATGAGCAGTTCTTC. The chain links TRBV29-1 to TRBJ2-1; D is possibly TRBD1 (5 bases). The CDR3 sequence is 18 residues long. Germline V CDR1 and CDR2: SQVTM, ANQGSEA. V lost 4 bases and J 4 bases, leaving 26 bases between the germline ends.

The rearrangement uses TRBV19 and TRBJ1-1; 9 nucleotides align to TRBD1. V lost 5 bases and J lost 6; bases outside the gene matches: 10. Per germline, CDR1 LNHDA and CDR2 SQIVND (reference sequence). The CDR3 sequence is 15 residues long. CDR3 sequence (DNA): TGTGCCAGTAGTGCTGCTACAGGGGGCCGAGCTGAAGCTTTCTTT. As protein: CASSAATGGRAEAFF.

This sequence joins TRBV29-1 and TRBJ1-5, with D hard to call. The CDR3 spans 14 residues. Per the germline V gene, CDR1 is SQVTM and CDR2 is ANQGSEA. V was shortened by 7 bases and J by 4 bases, with 17 bases between the two germline ends. Written as DNA, the CDR3 is TGCAGCGCACGAGGGATGTCCGGAAATCAGCCCCAGCATTTT. Its protein product is CSARGMSGNQPQHF.

This clone was observed a few times. The V call is TRBV4-1, the J call TRBJ2-7, with D unresolved. The germline V gene has CDR1 MGHRA and CDR2 YSYEKL. This CDR3 spans 13 amino acids. Deletions cut 0 bases from V and 3 bases from J, with 6 bases between. CDR3 DNA sequence: TGCGCCAGCAGCCAAGATTACGACTACGAGCAGTACTTC. This codes for CASSQDYDYEQYF.

This clone showed up just a few times. The chain recombines TRBV19 with TRBJ1-1; D is unresolved. The V gene's germline CDR1 is LNHDA and CDR2 SQIVND (reference sequence). The V and J ends lost 7 bases and 1 base respectively, with 19 bases between them. This CDR3 has 16 amino acids. The CDR3 here is CASKERIGETNTEAFF. CDR3 bases: TGTGCCAGTAAAGAGAGAATCGGAGAGACGAACACTGAAGCTTTCTTT.

This clone turned up a few times. This chain links TRBV7-3 with TRBJ2-5; TRBD2 matches at 11 bases. V was pared by 2 bases and J by 1 base, with 0 bases of the junction left unmatched. Germline CDR1 is SGHTA and CDR2 is FQGTGA. The CDR3 length is 15 residues. The DNA of the CDR3 is TGTGCCAGCAGCTTAGGGACTAGCGGCCAAGAGACCCAGTACTTC. Its protein product is CASSLGTSGQETQYF.

The chain has TRBV2 and TRBJ1-2; D not resolved. CDR3 size: 14 residues. Germline CDR1 reads SNHLY; CDR2 reads FYNNEI. Trimming shortened V by 3 bases and J by 0 bases, and 8 bases separated the two germline ends. The CDR3 loop reads CASSDSRSNYGYTF. Here the CDR3 DNA reads TGTGCCAGCAGTGACAGCCGATCTAACTATGGCTACACCTTC.

Regarding this clone: Other DNA sequences within the sample encode an identical CDR3. The V gene is TRBV5-1, the J gene TRBJ2-5; D is unclear. V shed 4 bases and J shed 3 bases, with 7 bases lying between them. The CDR3 length is 12 residues. From germline, CDR1 is SGHRS and CDR2 YFSETQ. CDR3 in amino acids: CASSLSEETQYF. In DNA, the CDR3 is TGCGCCAGCAGCCTTTCTGAAGAGACCCAGTACTTC.

The V gene is TRBV9, the J gene TRBJ2-1; D not certain. The V end was cut by 0 bases, the J end by 5 bases, with 9 bases between. The germline V gene has CDR1 SGDLS and CDR2 YYNGEE. This CDR3 spans 14 amino acids. The chain's CDR3 is CASSVGQLNNEQFF. CDR3 nucleotide sequence: TGTGCCAGCAGCGTAGGACAACTGAACAATGAGCAGTTCTTC.

This clone showed up just a few times. J is TRBJ2-7 and V is TRBV7-3, with D tentatively TRBD1 (6 bases). This CDR3 spans 14 amino acids. The V and J ends lost 6 bases and 1 base respectively, with 13 bases between them. Germline loops: CDR1 SGHTA, CDR2 FQGTGA. CDR3: CASSLDRWSYEQYF. In DNA, the CDR3 is TGTGCCAGCAGTCTTGACAGGTGGTCCTACGAGCAGTACTTC.